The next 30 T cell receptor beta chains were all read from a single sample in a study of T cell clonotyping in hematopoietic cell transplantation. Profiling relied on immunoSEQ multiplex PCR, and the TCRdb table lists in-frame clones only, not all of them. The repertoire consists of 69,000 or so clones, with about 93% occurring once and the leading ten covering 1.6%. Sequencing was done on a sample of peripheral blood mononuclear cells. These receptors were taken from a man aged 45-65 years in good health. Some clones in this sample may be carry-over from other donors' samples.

In DNA form, the CDR3 reads TGTGCCAGCAGTGCCAGCTCCTATAATTCACCCCTCCACTTT. Encoded protein: CASSASSYNSPLHF. V is TRBV6-5 and J is TRBJ1-6; D gene unclear. The germline gives CDR1 MNHEY, CDR2 SVGAGI. The ends were cut back, 5 bases at V and 0 bases at J, with 5 bases in the middle. The CDR3 totals 14 residues.

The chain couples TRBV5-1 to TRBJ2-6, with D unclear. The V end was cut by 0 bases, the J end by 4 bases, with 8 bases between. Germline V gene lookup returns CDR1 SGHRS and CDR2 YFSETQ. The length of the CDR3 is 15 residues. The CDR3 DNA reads TGCGCCAGCAGCTTGGGAGGTCGAGGGGCCAACGTCCTGACTTTC. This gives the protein CASSLGGRGANVLTF.

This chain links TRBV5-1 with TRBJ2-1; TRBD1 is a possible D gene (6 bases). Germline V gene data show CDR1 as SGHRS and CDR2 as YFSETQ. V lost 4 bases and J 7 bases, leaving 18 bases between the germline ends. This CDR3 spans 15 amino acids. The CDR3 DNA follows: TGCGCCAGCAGCCCAGACAGGAGTGTTTTAAATGAGCAGTTCTTC. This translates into CASSPDRSVLNEQFF.

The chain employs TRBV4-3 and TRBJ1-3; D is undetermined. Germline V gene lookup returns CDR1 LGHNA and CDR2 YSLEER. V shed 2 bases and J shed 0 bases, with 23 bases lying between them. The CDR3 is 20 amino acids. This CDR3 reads CASSQSLFSGVGLSGNTIYF. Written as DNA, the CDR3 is TGCGCCAGCAGCCAATCGCTTTTTTCCGGGGTCGGGCTCTCTGGAAACACCATATATTTT.

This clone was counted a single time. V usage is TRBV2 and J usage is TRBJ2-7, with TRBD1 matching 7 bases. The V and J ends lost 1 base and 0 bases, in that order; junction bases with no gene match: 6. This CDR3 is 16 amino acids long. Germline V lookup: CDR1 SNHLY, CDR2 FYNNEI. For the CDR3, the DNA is TGTGCCAGCAGTGAAGGACAGGGTGAGGGCTCCTACGAGCAGTACTTC. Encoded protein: CASSEGQGEGSYEQYF.

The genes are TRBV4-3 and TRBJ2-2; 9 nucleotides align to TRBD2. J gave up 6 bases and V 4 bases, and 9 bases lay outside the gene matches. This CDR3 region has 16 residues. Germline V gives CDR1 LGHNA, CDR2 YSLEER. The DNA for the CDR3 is TGCGCCAGCAGCCTCGGGGGCGGGAGGGTCGCCGGGGAGCTGTTTTTT. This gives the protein CASSLGGGRVAGELFF.

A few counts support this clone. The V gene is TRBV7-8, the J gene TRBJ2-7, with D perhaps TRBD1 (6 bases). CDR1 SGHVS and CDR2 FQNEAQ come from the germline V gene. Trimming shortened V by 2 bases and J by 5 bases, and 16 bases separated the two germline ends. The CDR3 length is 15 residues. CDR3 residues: CASSLRAAGVHEQYF. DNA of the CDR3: TGTGCCAGCAGCTTACGGGCGGCAGGGGTGCACGAGCAGTACTTC.

CDR3: CASSGSGMRGELFF. CDR3 bases: TGCGCCAGCAGCGGCTCAGGGATGAGGGGTGAACTGTTTTTT. J is TRBJ1-4 and V is TRBV5-1; D is possibly TRBD1 (5 bases). With 4 bases removed from V and 12 bases from J, the gap between germline ends came to 19 bases. Germline values: CDR1 SGHRS, CDR2 YFSETQ. This CDR3 contains 14 residues.

The CDR3 sequence: CASTGPSNYGYTF. The CDR3 nucleotides are TGTGCCAGTACAGGACCTTCTAACTATGGCTACACCTTC. The chain employs TRBV25-1 and TRBJ1-2, with TRBD1 as a possible D gene (5 bases). Trimming cost V 9 bases and J 0 bases, with 11 bases left between them. Per germline, CDR1 MGHDK and CDR2 SYGVNS. This CDR3 region has 13 residues.

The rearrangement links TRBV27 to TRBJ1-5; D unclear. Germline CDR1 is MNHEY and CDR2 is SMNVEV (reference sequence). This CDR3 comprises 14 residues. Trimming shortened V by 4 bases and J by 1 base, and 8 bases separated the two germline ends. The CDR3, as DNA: TGTGCCAGCAGTTATCGTCGGAGCAATCAGCCCCAGCATTTT. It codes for CASSYRRSNQPQHF.

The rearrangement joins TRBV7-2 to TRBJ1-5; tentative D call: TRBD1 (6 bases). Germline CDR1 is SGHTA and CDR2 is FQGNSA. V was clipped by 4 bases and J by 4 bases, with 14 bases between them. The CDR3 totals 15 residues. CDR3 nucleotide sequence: TGTGCCAGCAGCTCCCCGGGGGCAGTGAATCAGCCCCAGCATTTT. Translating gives CASSSPGAVNQPQHF.

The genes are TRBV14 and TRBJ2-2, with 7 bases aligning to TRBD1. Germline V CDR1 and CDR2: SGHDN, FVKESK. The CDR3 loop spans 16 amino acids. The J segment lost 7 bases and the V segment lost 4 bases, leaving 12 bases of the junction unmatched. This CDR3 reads CASSPRTGRLGGELFF. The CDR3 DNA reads TGTGCCAGCAGCCCCCGGACAGGTCGGCTGGGCGGGGAGCTGTTTTTT.

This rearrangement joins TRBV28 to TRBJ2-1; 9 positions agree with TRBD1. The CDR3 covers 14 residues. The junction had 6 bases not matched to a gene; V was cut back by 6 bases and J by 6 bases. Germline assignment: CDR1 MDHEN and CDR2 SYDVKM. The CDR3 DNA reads TGTGCCAGCAGCTCGGGACAGGGCCCCAATGAGCAGTTCTTC. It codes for CASSSGQGPNEQFF.

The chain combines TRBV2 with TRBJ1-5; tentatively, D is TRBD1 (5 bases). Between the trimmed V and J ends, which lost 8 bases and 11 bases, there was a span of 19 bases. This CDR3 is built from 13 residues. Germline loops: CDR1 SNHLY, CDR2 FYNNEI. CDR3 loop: CASCLAGGSSQHF. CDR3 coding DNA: TGTGCCAGCTGCCTGGCTGGGGGTTCGTCCCAGCATTTT. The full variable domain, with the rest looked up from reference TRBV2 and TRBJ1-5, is EPEVTQTPSHQVTQMGQEVILRCVPISNHLYFYWYRQILGQKVEFLVSFYNNEISEKSEIFDDQFSVERPDGSNFTLKIRSTKLEDSAMYFCASCLAGGSSQHFGDGTRLSIL.

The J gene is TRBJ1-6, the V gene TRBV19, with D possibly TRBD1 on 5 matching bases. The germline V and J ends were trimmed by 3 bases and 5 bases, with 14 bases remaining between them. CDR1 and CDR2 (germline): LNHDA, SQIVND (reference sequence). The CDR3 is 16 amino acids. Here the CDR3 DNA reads TGTGCCAGTAGTATGTGGGGCGAGCCTCATAATTCACCCCTCCACTTT. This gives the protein CASSMWGEPHNSPLHF.

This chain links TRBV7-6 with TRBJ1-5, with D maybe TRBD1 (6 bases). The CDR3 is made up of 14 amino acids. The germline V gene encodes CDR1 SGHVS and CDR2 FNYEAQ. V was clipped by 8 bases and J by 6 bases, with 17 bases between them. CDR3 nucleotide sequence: TGTGCCAGCGGATTAGCAGGGGTTGGTCAGCCCCAGCATTTT. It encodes CASGLAGVGQPQHF.

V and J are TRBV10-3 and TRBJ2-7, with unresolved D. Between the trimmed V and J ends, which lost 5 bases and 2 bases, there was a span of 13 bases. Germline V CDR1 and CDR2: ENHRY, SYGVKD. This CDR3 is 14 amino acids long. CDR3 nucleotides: TGTGCCATCAGTCCCGGGCCTCCCGCCTACGAGCAGTACTTC. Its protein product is CAISPGPPAYEQYF.

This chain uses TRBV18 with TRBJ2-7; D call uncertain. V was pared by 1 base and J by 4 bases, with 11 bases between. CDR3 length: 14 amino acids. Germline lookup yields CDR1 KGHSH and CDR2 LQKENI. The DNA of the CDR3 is TGTGCCAGCTCACCACAGGGTAGATCGTACGAGCAGTACTTC. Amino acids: CASSPQGRSYEQYF.

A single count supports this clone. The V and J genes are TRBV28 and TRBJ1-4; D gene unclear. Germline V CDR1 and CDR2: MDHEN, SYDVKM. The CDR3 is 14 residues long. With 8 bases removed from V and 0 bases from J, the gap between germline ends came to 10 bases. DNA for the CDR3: TGTGCCAGCCGCCCGTCCGCAACTAATGAAAAACTGTTTTTT. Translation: CASRPSATNEKLFF.

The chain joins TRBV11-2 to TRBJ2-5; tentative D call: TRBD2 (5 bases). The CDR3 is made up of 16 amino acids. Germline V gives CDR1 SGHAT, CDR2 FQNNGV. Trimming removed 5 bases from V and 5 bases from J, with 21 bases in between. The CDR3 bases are TGTGCCAGCAGCCCCCGGGAAGGGCTCTCCCCGGAGACCCAGTACTTC. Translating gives CASSPREGLSPETQYF.

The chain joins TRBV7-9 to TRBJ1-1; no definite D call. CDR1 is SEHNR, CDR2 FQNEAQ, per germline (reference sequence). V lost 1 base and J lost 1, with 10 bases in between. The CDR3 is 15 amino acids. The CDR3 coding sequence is TGTGCCAGCAGCTTAGGTGGAGCAGCGAACACTGAAGCTTTCTTT. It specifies CASSLGGAANTEAFF.

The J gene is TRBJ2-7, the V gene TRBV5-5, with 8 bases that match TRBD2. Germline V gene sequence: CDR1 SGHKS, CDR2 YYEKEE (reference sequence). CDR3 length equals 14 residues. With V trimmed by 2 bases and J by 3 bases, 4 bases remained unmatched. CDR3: CASSLAGDFYEQYF. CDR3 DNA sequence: TGTGCCAGCAGCTTAGCGGGGGATTTCTACGAGCAGTACTTC.

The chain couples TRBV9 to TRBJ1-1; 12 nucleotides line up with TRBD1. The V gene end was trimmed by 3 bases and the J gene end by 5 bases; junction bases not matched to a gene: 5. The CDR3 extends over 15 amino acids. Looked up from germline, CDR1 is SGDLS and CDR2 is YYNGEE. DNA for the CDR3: TGTGCCAGCAGCGAGGGACAGGGGGCGAGTACTGAAGCTTTCTTT. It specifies CASSEGQGASTEAFF.

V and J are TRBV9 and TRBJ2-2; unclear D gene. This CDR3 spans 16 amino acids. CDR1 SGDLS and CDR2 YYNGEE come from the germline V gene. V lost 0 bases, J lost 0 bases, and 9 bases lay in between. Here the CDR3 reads CASSVAVSPNTGELFF. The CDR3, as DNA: TGTGCCAGCAGCGTAGCTGTCAGTCCGAACACCGGGGAGCTGTTTTTT.

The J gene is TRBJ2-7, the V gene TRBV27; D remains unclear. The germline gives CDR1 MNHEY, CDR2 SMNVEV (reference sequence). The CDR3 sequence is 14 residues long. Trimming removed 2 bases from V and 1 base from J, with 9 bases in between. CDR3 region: CASSLAPLSYEQYF. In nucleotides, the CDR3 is TGTGCCAGCAGTTTAGCCCCACTATCCTACGAGCAGTACTTC.

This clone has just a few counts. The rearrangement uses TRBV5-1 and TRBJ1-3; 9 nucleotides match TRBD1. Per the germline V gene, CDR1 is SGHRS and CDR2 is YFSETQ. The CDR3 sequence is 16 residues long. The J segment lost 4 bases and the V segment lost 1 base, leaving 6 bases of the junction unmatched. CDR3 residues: CASSLNRGLRGNTIYF. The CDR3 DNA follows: TGCGCCAGCAGCTTGAACAGGGGGCTCAGGGGAAACACCATATATTTT.

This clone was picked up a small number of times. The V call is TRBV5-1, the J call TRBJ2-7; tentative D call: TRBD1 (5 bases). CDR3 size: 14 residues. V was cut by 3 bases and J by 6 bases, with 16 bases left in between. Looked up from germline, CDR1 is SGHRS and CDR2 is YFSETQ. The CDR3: CASSYNPGSSEQYF. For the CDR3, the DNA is TGCGCCAGCAGCTACAATCCAGGGTCATCCGAGCAGTACTTC.

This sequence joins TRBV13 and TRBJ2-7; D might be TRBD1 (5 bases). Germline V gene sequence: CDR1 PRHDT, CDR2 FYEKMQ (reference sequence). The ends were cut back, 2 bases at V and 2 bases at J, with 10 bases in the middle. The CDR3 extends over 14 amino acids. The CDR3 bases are TGTGCCAGCAGCTTATGGGCAGGGACCTACGAGCAGTACTTC. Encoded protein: CASSLWAGTYEQYF.

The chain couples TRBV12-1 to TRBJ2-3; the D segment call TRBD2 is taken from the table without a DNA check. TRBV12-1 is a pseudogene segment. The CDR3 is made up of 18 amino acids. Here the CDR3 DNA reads TGTGCCAGCAGCTTTGGGGTAGCGGACCCCCATCACACAGATACGCAGTATTTT. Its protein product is CASSFGVADPHHTDTQYF.

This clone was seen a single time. The CDR3 nucleotides are TGCGCCAGCAGCCAAGAGGACAGGGGTGGGTGGTACGAGCAGTACTTC. Translating gives CASSQEDRGGWYEQYF. The chain carries TRBV4-1 and TRBJ2-7; 9 positions match TRBD1. V shed 0 bases and J 4 bases; nucleotides not matched to a gene: 7. The CDR3 extends over 16 amino acids. CDR1 and CDR2 from the germline V gene are MGHRA and YSYEKL.